The clone carrying this T cell receptor beta chain has just one count. TCRdb's copy holds only in-frame clones and misses some; the assay was immunoSEQ multiplex PCR. The sample carries about 90,000 clones, approximately 83% recorded once. This sample is part of a study of blood T cell repertoires in COVID-19. Looking at the study overall: The samples span acute and convalescent COVID-19 from the United States, Italy and Spain. In each case, the material was cDNA or gDNA derived from T cells, B-cell-depleted T cells, or PBMCs.

The CDR3 runs to 15 residues. Trimming cost V 2 bases and J 5 bases; bases outside gene matches: 5. The germline CDR1 and CDR2 sequences are MNHEY and SVGAGI. This clonotype originated in an elderly woman with active or convalescent COVID-19. The chain carries TRBV6-5 and TRBJ2-3; 9 positions match TRBD2. The sample taken for sequencing was peripheral blood. In DNA form, the CDR3 reads TGTGCCAGCAGTTACGGCGGGGGGGCGGGAGATACGCAGTATTTT. Its translation is CASSYGGGAGDTQYF.